The clone carrying this TCR beta chain was detected a few times. The data belong to a study of blood T cell repertoires in COVID-19. Across the study: The United States, Italy and Spain provided the acute and convalescent COVID-19 samples. PBMCs, B-cell-depleted T cells, or T cells provided the cDNA or gDNA that made up the material.

The data were produced by immunoSEQ multiplex PCR, yet TCRdb's version contains in-frame clones alone and is incomplete. The sample includes approximately 360,000 clones, around 87% of them seen just once. Germline lookup yields CDR1 ENHRY and CDR2 SYGVKD. This CDR3 has 14 residues. V lost 1 base and J lost 5, with 11 bases in between. Individuals aged 18 to 89 years were recruited from 24 US areas. Cohort placement rested on clinical history that participants reported themselves. The chain uses TRBV10-3 and TRBJ1-1; D is possibly TRBD1 (5 bases). The receptor's source is a man aged 35-49 years in a cohort exposed to, infected with or recovered from COVID-19 (not recorded which). Sequencing was done on a sample of PBMCs or T cells enriched from blood (not recorded which). DNA for the CDR3: TGTGCCATCAGTGAGTTCAGGGAGGCGACTGAAGCTTTCTTT. It is translated as CAISEFREATEAFF.